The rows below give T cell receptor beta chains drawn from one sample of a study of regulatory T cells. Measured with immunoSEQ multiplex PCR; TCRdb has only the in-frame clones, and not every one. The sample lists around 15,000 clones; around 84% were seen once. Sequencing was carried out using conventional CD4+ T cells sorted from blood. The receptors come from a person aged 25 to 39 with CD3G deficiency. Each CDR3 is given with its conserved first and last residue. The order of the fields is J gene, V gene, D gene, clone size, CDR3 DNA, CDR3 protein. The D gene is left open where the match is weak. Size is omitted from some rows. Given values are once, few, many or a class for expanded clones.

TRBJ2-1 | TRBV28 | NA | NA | TGTGCCAGCAGTTCCGCCAATCGGGACCACAATGAGCAGTTCTTC | CASSSANRDHNEQFF
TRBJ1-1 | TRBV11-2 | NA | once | TGTGCCAGCAGCTTAGATATAAACACTGAAGCTTTCTTT | CASSLDINTEAFF
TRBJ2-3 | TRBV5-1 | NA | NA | TGCGCCAGCAGCTTGGGAGGGAAACAAACAGATACGCAGTATTTT | CASSLGGKQTDTQYF
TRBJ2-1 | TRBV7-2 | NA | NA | TGTGCCAGCAGCTTAGATTACAATGAGCAGTTCTTC | CASSLDYNEQFF
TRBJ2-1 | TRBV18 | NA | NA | TGTGCCAGCTCATGGAGAGGAGCCCCGAGTGAGCAGTTCTTC | CASSWRGAPSEQFF
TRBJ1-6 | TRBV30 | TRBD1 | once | TGTGCCTGTGCGGAGACAGGGAGATCCCTCCACTTT | CACAETGRSLHF
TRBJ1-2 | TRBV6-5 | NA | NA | TGTGCCAGCAGTTACTCCTCTGGACACTATGGCTACACCTTC | CASSYSSGHYGYTF
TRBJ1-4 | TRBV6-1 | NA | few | TGTGCCAGCACCTCGTTTGCAACTAATGAAAAACTGTTTTTT | CASTSFATNEKLFF
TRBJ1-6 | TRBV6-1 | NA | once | TGTGCCAGCAGTGAACAAGTCCGCGGAACCCTCCACTTT | CASSEQVRGTLHF
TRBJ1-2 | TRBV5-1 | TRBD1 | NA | TGCGCCAGCAGCGCCAGGGGGATGGATGGCTACACCTTC | CASSARGMDGYTF
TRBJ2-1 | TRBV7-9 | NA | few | TGTGCCAGCAGCTTTTGGGGCGGGAGAGGGGGCAATGAGCAGTTCTTC | CASSFWGGRGGNEQFF
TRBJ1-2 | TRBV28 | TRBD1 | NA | TGTGCCAGCAGTTTGTTCCCGAGTCGGACGAGGGACAGGGAAATTGGCTACACCTTC | CASSLFPSRTRDREIGYTF
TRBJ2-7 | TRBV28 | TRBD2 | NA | TGTGCCAGCAGCTCGGGGGGGGCCGACGAGCAGTACTTC | CASSSGGADEQYF
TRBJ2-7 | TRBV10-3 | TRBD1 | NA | TGTGCCATCAGGGGGACAGGGGGCTACGAGCAGTACTTC | CAIRGTGGYEQYF
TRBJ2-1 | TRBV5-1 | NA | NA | TGCGCCAGCAGCTTGGGCCCCCGGGCCGAGCAGTTCTTC | CASSLGPRAEQFF
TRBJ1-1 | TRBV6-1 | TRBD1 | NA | TGTGCCAGCAGGTCAGGGGGCGCAGTGTACACTGAAGCTTTCTTT | CASRSGGAVYTEAFF
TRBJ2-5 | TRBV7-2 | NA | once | TGTGCCAGCAGCCCATCCCCCAGAGGGGGAAGGGTGACCCAGTACTTC | CASSPSPRGGRVTQYF
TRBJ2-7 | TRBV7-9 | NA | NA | TGTGCCAGCAGCTTAGGGGCAGGGGCCTACGAGCAGTACTTC | CASSLGAGAYEQYF
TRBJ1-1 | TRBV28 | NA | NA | TGTGCCAGCAGCGAGAGGGACACTGAAGCTTTCTTT | CASSERDTEAFF
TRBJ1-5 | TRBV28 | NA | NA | TGTGCCAGCAGTTTATTTGGGGATCAGCCCCAGCATTTT | CASSLFGDQPQHF
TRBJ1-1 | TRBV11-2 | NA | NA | TGTGCCAGCAGCTCTTCCAATAAGGGCACTGAAGCTTTCTTT | CASSSSNKGTEAFF
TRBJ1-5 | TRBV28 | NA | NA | TGTGCCAGCAGGAGTCGCCTGGGTAGCAATCAGCCCCAGCATTTT | CASRSRLGSNQPQHF
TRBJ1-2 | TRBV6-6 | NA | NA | TGTGCCAGCAGTTATTTAGGGCCGGGCTATGGCTACACCTTC | CASSYLGPGYGYTF
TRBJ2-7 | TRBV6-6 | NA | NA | TGTGCCAGCAGCCTATTCAGCGAGCAGTACTTC | CASSLFSEQYF
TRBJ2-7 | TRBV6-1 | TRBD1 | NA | TGTGCCAGCAGTGAGGCCGGACAGGGTTCCCACGAGCAGTACTTC | CASSEAGQGSHEQYF
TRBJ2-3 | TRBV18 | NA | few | TGTGCCAGCTCATTGGGGCCATCCGACACAGATACGCAGTATTTT | CASSLGPSDTDTQYF
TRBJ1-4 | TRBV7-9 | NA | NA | TGTGCCAGCAGCTCGGGAACAACTAATGAAAAACTGTTTTTT | CASSSGTTNEKLFF
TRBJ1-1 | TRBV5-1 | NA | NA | TGCGCCAGCAGCGGGGGGAGTGGTCTAAACACTGAAGCTTTCTTT | CASSGGSGLNTEAFF
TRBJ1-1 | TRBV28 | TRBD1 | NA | TGTGCCAGCAGTTCTCGAGGGGGCGAGTCGGTCCCTTCGGCTTTCTTT | CASSSRGGESVPSAFF
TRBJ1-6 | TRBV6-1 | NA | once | TGTGCCAGCAGCGCCCTAGGGCGTGGGCATTCACCCCTCCACTTT | CASSALGRGHSPLHF
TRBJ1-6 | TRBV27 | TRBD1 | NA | TGTGCCAGCAGGAAGACAGGGGCTTTTCGTAATTCACCCCTCCACTTT | CASRKTGAFRNSPLHF
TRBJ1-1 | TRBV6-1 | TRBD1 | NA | TGTGCCAGCAGTAAGGACAGGTTCCCCCAGCCTGAAGCTTTCTTT | CASSKDRFPQPEAFF
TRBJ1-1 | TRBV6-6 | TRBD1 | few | TGTGCCAGCAGGAGGGATAGGGGACAGGGGGTTACTGAAGCTTTCTTT | CASRRDRGQGVTEAFF
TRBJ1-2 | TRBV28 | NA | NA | TGTGCCAGCTCCAGAGGGGTTAGAGGCTACACCTTC | CASSRGVRGYTF
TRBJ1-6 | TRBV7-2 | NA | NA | TGTGCCAGCAGCCAATCCTCCGGGAGGACACCCCTCCACTTT | CASSQSSGRTPLHF
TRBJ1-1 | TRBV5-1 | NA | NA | TGCGCCAGCCGTTACGAGAATGAAGCTTTCTTT | CASRYENEAFF
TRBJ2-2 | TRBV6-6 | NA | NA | TGTGCCAGCAGTAGGTCCACCGGGGAGCTGTTTTTT | CASSRSTGELFF
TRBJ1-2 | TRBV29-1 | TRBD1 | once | TGCAGCGTTGAAGATCCCCCTAAGACAGGGGTGCGTGGCTACACCTTC | CSVEDPPKTGVRGYTF
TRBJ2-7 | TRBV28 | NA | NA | TGTGCCAGCAGTTCCCGCCTCGAGCAGTACTTC | CASSSRLEQYF
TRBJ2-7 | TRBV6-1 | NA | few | TGTGCCAGCAGTGACCAAGCCAACGAGCAGTACTTC | CASSDQANEQYF
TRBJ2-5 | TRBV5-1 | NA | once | TGCGCCAGCAGTACTGGCGAAGAGACCCAGTACTTC | CASSTGEETQYF
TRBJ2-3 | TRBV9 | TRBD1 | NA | TGTGCCAGCAGCGTAGACGCTGGGACAGTGGGGGCAGATACGCAGTATTTT | CASSVDAGTVGADTQYF
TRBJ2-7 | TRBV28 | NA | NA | TGTGCCAGCAGCGGTCGCTACGAGCAGTACTTC | CASSGRYEQYF
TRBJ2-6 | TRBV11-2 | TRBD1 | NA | TGTGCCAGCAGCTTGACAGGGGGCGATTACTCTGGGGCCAACGTCCTGACTTTC | CASSLTGGDYSGANVLTF
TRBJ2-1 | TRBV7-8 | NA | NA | TGTGCCAGCAGCTCCTCCCTGAGCGGGCTGGTCGGCTCCTACAATGAGCAGTTCTTC | CASSSSLSGLVGSYNEQFF
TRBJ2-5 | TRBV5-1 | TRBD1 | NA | TGCGCCAGCAGCCCCGGGACAGAACTAGAGACCCAGTACTTC | CASSPGTELETQYF
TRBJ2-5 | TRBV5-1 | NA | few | TGCGCCAGCAGCTTGGGAGCGGACCAAGAGACCCAGTACTTC | CASSLGADQETQYF
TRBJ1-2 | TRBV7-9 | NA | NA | TGTGCCAGCAGTCGCAGAACGGGAAGCTACACCTTC | CASSRRTGSYTF
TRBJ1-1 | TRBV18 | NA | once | TGTGCCAGCTCACTCAGGGATGGACACGCCACTGAAGCTTTCTTT | CASSLRDGHATEAFF